These 2 T cell receptor beta chains came from one sample sequenced in a study of shared clonotypes between healthy human individuals. The method was immunoSEQ multiplex PCR; TCRdb's version includes in-frame clones alone and lacks a portion of them. The data show about 520,000 clones, roughly 80% seen once. The specimen was PBMCs. These receptors originate from a woman aged 40 to 50 in good health. Some clones in this sample may be carry-over from other donors' samples.

The chain's CDR3 is CASSRGRNEQFF. The CDR3 nucleotides are TGTGCCAGCAGCCGAGGGAGGAATGAGCAGTTCTTC. The J gene is TRBJ2-1, the V gene TRBV7-2; D perhaps matches TRBD2 (6 bases). CDR1 is SGHTA and CDR2 is FQGNSA in the germline V gene. V was trimmed by 5 bases and J by 7 bases, leaving 9 bases between them. The length of the CDR3 is 12 residues.

The chain joins TRBV9 to TRBJ2-2; TRBD1 matches 7 bases. V lost 4 bases, J lost 7 bases, and 7 bases stayed unmatched. In germline, CDR1 is SGDLS, CDR2 YYNGEE. This CDR3 is 14 amino acids long. CDR3 sequence reads: CASSPGTARGELFF. The CDR3 DNA is TGTGCCAGCAGCCCCGGGACAGCCCGCGGGGAGCTGTTTTTT. Full variable domain (rest looked up from reference TRBV9 and TRBJ2-2): DSGVTQTPKHLITATGQRVTLRCSPRSGDLSVYWYQQSLDQGLQFLIQYYNGEERAKGNILERFSAQQFPDLHSELNLSSLELGDSALYFCASSPGTARGELFFGEGSRLTVL.